This T cell receptor beta chain was sequenced in a study of vaccination effects on CD4 cells after COVID-19. Study details: Specimens were obtained from a couple of convalescent patients 16 days and one week prior to vaccination.

As to this clone: Antigen unknown.

Points from the study as a whole: The study got few convalescent patients and did not collect any early post-infection timepoints. Late in the post-vaccination period, infection-induced and vaccine-induced clones underwent marked clonal contraction.

The assay was immunoSEQ multiplex PCR, and TCRdb's table has in-frame clones only and misses some. Among tens of thousands of clones listed, 72% were seen once. Sequencing in the ViraFEST assay came after antigen-specific CD4+ T cells had been expanded with viral peptide pools, which were used to stimulate PBMC. Following culture for around 10 days, CD4+ T cells were isolated. PCR-confirmed SARS-CoV-2 infection occurred in the person between March and December 2020. Cultivation was performed at 1.5 million to 2.5 million PBMC per well with roughly 10 IU/ml IL-2 and 10 ug/ml peptides added. The germline V gene has CDR1 PRHDT and CDR2 FYEKMQ (reference sequence). This CDR3 is built from 15 residues. Trimming removed 6 bases from V and 0 bases from J; junction bases left unmatched: 7.

This receptor was taken from a human donor who had a prior SARS-CoV-2 infection. The rearrangement joins TRBV13 to TRBJ2-7, with 8 nucleotides matching TRBD1. The sequenced sample was CD4+ T cells from PBMCs cultured with a peptide pool, obtained before COVID-19 vaccination. The CDR3 DNA sequence: TGTGCCAGCAGGCCCCTTGGGACAGGCTCCTACGAGCAGTACTTC. It is translated as CASRPLGTGSYEQYF.